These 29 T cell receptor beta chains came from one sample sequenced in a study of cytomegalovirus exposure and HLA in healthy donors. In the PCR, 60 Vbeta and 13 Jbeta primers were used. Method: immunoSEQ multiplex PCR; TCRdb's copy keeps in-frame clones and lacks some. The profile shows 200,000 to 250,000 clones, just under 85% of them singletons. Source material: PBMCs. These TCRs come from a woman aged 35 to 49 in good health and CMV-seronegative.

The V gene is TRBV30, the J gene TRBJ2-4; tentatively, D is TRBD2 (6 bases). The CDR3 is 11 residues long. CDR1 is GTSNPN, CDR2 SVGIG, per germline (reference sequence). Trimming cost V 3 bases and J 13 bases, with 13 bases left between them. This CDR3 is CAWSGGSLQYF. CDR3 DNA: TGTGCCTGGAGCGGGGGTTCGTTGCAGTACTTC.

The DNA for the CDR3 is TGTGCCAGCAGTGATTGGCAGGGTGAAGAGACCCAGTACTTC. Amino acid sequence: CASSDWQGEETQYF. The chain recombines TRBV25-1 with TRBJ2-5, with D possibly being TRBD1 (5 bases). The germline V and J ends were trimmed by 3 bases and 3 bases, with 11 bases remaining between them. Germline V gene sequence: CDR1 MGHDK, CDR2 SYGVNS. The CDR3 consists of 14 residues.

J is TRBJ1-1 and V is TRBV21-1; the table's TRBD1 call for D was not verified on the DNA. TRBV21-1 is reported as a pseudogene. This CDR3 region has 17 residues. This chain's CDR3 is CASSKARQGWTNTEAFF. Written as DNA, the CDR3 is TGTGCCAGCAGCAAAGCGCGACAGGGTTGGACGAACACTGAAGCTTTCTTT.

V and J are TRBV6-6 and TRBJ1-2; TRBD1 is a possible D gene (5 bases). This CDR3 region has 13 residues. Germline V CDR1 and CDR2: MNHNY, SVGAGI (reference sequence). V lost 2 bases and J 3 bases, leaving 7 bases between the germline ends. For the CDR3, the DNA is TGTGCCAGCAGTTACCCACAGGACTATGGCTACACCTTC. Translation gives CASSYPQDYGYTF.

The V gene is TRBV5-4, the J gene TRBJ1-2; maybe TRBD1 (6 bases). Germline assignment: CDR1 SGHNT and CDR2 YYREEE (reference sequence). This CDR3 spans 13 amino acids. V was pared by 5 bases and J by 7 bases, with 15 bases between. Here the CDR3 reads CASSEQGSGGYTF. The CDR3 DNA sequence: TGTGCCAGCAGTGAACAGGGCTCAGGTGGCTACACCTTC. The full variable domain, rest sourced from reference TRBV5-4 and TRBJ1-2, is ETGVTQSPTHLIKTRGQQVTLRCSSQSGHNTVSWYQQALGQGPQFIFQYYREEENGRGNFPPRFSGLQFPNYSSELNVNALELDDSALYLCASSEQGSGGYTFGSGTRLTVV.

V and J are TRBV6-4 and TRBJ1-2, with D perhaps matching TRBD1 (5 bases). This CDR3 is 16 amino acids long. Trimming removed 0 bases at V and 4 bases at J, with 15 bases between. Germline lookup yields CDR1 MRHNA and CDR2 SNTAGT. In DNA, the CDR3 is TGTGCCAGCAGTGACTCGGCAGGGCGTGCTGTCTATGGCTACACCTTC. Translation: CASSDSAGRAVYGYTF.

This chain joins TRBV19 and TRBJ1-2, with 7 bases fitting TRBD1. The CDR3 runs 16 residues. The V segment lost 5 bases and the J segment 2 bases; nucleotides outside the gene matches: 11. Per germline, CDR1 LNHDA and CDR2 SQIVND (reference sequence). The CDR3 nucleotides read TGTGCCAGTAGTCCACCACCAGGGGGAGTCAACTATGGCTACACCTTC. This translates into CASSPPPGGVNYGYTF.

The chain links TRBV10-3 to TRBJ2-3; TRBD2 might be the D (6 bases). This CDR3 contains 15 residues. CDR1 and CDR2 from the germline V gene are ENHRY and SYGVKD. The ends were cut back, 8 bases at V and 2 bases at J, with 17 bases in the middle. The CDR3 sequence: CAIGRRDSITDTQYF. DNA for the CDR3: TGTGCCATCGGGCGACGGGACTCCATCACAGATACGCAGTATTTT.

The CDR3 DNA sequence: TGTGCCAGTATGGGACGGGGGTACAATGAGCAGTTCTTC. It translates to CASMGRGYNEQFF. The chain combines TRBV19 with TRBJ2-1; D is perhaps TRBD2 (6 bases). The CDR3 consists of 13 residues. V was clipped by 7 bases and J by 4 bases, with 11 bases between them. CDR1 is LNHDA, CDR2 SQIVND, per germline (reference sequence).

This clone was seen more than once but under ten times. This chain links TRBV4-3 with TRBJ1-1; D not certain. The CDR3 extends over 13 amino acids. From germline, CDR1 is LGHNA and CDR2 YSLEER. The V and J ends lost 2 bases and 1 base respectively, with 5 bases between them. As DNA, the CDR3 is TGCGCCAGCAGCCAAAACAAGAACACTGAAGCTTTCTTT. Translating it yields CASSQNKNTEAFF.

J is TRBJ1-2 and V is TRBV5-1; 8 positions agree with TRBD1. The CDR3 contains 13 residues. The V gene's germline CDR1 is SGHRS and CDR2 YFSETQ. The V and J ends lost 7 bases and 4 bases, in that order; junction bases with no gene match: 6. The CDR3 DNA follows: TGCGCCAGCTCGACAGGGGCCAGCTATGGCTACACCTTC. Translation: CASSTGASYGYTF.

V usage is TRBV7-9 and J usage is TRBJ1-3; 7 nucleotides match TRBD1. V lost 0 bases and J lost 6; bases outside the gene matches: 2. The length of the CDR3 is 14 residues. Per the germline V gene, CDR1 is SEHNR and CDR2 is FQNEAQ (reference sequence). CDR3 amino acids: CASSLADRANTIYF. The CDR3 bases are TGTGCCAGCAGCTTAGCTGACAGGGCAAACACCATATATTTT.

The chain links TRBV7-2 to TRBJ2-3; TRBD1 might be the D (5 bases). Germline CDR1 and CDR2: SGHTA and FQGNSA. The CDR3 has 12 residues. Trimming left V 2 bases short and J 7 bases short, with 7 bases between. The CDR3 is CASSLRTNTQYF. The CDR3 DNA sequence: TGTGCCAGCAGCTTAAGGACAAATACGCAGTATTTT. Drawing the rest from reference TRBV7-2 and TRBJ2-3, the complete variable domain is GAGVSQSPSNKVTEKGKDVELRCDPISGHTALYWYRQSLGQGLEFLIYFQGNSAPDKSGLPSDRFSAERTGGSVSTLTIQRTQQEDSAVYLCASSLRTNTQYFGPGTRLTVL.

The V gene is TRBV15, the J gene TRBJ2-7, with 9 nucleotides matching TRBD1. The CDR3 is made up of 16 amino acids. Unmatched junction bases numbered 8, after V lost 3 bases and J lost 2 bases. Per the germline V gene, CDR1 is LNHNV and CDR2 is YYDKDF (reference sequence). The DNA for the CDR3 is TGTGCCACCAGCAGGGCGACAGGGGGACTCGCCTACGAGCAGTACTTC. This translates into CATSRATGGLAYEQYF.

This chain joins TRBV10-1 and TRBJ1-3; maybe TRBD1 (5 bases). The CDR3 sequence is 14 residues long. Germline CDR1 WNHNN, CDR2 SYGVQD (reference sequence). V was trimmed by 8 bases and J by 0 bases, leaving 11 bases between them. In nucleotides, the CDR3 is TGCGCCAGCCAACAGGTGTTCTCTGGAAACACCATATATTTT. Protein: CASQQVFSGNTIYF.

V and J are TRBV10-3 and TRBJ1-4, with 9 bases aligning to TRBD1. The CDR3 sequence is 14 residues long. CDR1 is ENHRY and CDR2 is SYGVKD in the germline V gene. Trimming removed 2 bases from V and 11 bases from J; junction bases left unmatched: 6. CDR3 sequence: CAISEPTDRGKLFF. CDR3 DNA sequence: TGTGCCATCAGTGAGCCGACTGACAGGGGGAAACTGTTTTTT.

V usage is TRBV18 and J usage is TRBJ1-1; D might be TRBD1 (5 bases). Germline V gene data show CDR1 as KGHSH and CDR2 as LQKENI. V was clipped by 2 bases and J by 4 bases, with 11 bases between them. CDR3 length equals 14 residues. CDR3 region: CASSPSRGGTEAFF. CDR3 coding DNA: TGTGCCAGCTCACCATCTAGGGGCGGCACTGAAGCTTTCTTT.

In nucleotides, the CDR3 is TGCGCCAGCAGCCCGAGGTCGGCTTCAGATACGCAGTATTTT. Its protein product is CASSPRSASDTQYF. V gene TRBV5-1 combines with J gene TRBJ2-3; D gene unclear. Germline V gene sequence: CDR1 SGHRS, CDR2 YFSETQ. The V and J ends lost 4 bases and 4 bases respectively, with 13 bases between them. This CDR3 has 14 amino acids.

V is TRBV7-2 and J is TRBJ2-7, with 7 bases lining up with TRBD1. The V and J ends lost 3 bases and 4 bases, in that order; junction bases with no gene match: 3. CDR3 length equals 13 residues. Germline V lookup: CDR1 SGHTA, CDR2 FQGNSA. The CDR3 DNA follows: TGTGCCAGCAGCTTTACAGGGGCGTACGAGCAGTACTTC. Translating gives CASSFTGAYEQYF.

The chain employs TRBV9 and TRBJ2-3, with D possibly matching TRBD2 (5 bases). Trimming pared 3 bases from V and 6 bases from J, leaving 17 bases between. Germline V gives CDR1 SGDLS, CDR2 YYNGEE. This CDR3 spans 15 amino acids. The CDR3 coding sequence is TGTGCCAGCAGCGGAGGGCTTGGGAGCGGTGATACGCAGTATTTT. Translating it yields CASSGGLGSGDTQYF.

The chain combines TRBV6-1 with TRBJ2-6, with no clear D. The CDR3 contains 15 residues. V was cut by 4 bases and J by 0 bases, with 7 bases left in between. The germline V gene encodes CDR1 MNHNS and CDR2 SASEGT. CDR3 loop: CASSGQFSGANVLTF. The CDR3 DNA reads TGTGCCAGCAGTGGACAATTCTCTGGGGCCAACGTCCTGACTTTC.

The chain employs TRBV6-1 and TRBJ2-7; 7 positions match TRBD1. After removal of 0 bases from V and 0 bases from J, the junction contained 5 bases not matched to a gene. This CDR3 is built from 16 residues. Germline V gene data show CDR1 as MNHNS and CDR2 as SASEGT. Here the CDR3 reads CASSEAWTGHSYEQYF. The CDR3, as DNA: TGTGCCAGCAGTGAAGCCTGGACAGGTCACTCCTACGAGCAGTACTTC.

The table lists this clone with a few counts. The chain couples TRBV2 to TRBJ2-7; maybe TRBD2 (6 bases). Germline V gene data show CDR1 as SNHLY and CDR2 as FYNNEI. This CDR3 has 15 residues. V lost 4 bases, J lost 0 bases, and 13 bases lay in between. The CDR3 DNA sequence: TGTGCCAGCAGTGCACTAGCTACGAGCTCCTACGAGCAGTACTTC. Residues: CASSALATSSYEQYF.

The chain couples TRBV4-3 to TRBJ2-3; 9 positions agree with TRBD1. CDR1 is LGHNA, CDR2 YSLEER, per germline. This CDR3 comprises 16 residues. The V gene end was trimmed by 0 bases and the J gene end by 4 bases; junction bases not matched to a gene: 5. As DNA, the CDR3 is TGCGCCAGCAGCCAAGATTTGGGACAGGGCTCAGATACGCAGTATTTT. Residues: CASSQDLGQGSDTQYF.

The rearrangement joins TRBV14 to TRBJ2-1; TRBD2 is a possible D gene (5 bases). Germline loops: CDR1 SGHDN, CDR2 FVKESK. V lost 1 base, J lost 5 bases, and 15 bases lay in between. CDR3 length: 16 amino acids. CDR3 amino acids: CASSQGRNGGNNEQFF. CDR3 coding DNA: TGTGCCAGCAGCCAAGGCAGGAACGGAGGTAACAATGAGCAGTTCTTC.

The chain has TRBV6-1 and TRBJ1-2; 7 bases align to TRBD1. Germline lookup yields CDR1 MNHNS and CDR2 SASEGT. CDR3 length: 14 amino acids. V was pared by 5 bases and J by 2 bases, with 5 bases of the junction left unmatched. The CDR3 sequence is CASSTPDRNYGYTF. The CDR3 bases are TGTGCCAGCAGTACTCCGGACAGGAACTATGGCTACACCTTC.

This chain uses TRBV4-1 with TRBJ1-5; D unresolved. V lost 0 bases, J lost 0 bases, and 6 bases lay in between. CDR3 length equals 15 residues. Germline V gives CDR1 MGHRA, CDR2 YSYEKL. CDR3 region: CASSQDPNSNQPQHF. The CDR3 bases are TGCGCCAGCAGCCAAGATCCCAATAGCAATCAGCCCCAGCATTTT.

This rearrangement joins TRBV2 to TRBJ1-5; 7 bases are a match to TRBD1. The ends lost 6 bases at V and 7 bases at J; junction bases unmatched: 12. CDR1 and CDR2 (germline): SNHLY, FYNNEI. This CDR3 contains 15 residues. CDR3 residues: CASSPEGAGGQPQHF. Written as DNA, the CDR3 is TGTGCCAGCAGCCCTGAGGGGGCTGGAGGCCAGCCCCAGCATTTT.

The CDR3 sequence is CASSFGSGDTGELFF. In DNA form, the CDR3 reads TGTGCCAGCAGCTTCGGATCAGGGGACACCGGGGAGCTGTTTTTT. The chain employs TRBV7-9 and TRBJ2-2, with D possibly being TRBD1 (6 bases). CDR1 SEHNR and CDR2 FQNEAQ come from the germline V gene (reference sequence). The CDR3 consists of 15 residues. The V end was cut by 3 bases, the J end by 3 bases, with 11 bases between.